This record looks at one T cell receptor beta chain sequence and its context. Healthy Caucasian individuals made up all the donors. This entry belongs to a study of identical twins. A universal primer site was incorporated via template switching, and the cDNA contained unique molecular identifiers. TCRdb itself ran the 5' RACE reads through MiXCR, one entry per CDR3 protein. The sample records approximately 500,000 distinct CDR3 sequences, 20% to 25% being singletons. The V and J ends lost 6 bases and 9 bases respectively, with 16 bases between them. The CDR3 consists of 12 residues. CDR1 is SGHDT, CDR2 YYEEEE, per germline. These data also formed part of another study, on T cells expressing NK-cell markers. That source notes: Repertoires of TCR beta were obtained from T cells sorted as CD3+CD56+NKG2C+, CD3+CD56+NKG2C- and CD3+CD56-NKG2C+.

The sequenced sample consisted of CD4+ T cells sorted from blood. The clonotype was recovered from a young woman in good health. The rearrangement joins TRBV5-6 to TRBJ2-7; possibly TRBD2 for D (6 bases). The chain's CDR3 is CASTMGGFRQYF. CDR3 sequence (DNA): TGTGCCAGCACCATGGGGGGATTTCGGCAGTACTTC.